This T cell receptor (beta chain) emerged from a study of T cell responses to AZD1222 COVID-19 vaccine. CDR1 is MNHEY, CDR2 SMNVEV, per germline (reference sequence). There are 18 residues in the CDR3. The ends were cut back, 2 bases at V and 3 bases at J, with 22 bases in the middle. Profiling relied on immunoSEQ multiplex PCR, and the TCRdb table lists in-frame clones only, not all of them. The sample contains roughly 93,000 clones, about nine tenths of which appear only once. The gene calls are TRBV27 and TRBJ2-5; no reliable D call. The sequence was collected from an adult in good health. Sequenced material: peripheral blood, taken on day 0 of AZD1222 vaccination. This CDR3 reads CASSLSQTSMATKETQYF. The CDR3, as DNA: TGTGCCAGCAGTTTAAGTCAGACCTCAATGGCCACTAAAGAGACCCAGTACTTC.